This is a list of T cell receptor beta chains from one sample in a study of cytomegalovirus exposure and HLA in healthy donors. Libraries were prepared by immunoSEQ multiplex PCR; TCRdb keeps only in-frame clonotypes and omits some of them. The sample shows under 200,000 clones, and around 6% sits with its ten largest clones. The source material was PBMCs. The receptors were sampled from a man aged 25-40 years in good health and CMV-seronegative. Each CDR3 is given with its conserved first and last residue. D genes are given only for firm matches.

length: 16; V: TRBV5-6; J: TRBJ2-3; D: TRBD1; CDR3: CASSRVGRGQGSTQYF; DNA: TGTGCCAGCAGCCGGGTGGGGAGGGGACAGGGGAGCACGCAGTATTTT
length: 18; V: TRBV4-2; J: TRBJ2-6; D: -; CDR3: CASSQAILRGSGANVLTF; DNA: TGTGCCAGCAGCCAAGCTATTCTCAGGGGCTCTGGGGCCAACGTCCTGACTTTC
length: 15; V: TRBV7-2; J: TRBJ2-2; D: TRBD2; CDR3: CASSPEAGGTGELFF; DNA: TGTGCCAGCAGCCCGGAGGCGGGAGGTACCGGGGAGCTGTTTTTT
length: 16; V: TRBV5-4; J: TRBJ2-1; D: TRBD2; CDR3: CASSLAATSGYNEQFF; DNA: TGTGCCAGCAGCTTGGCCGCGACTAGCGGTTACAATGAGCAGTTCTTC
length: 15; V: TRBV28; J: TRBJ2-5; D: TRBD1; CDR3: CASSPPGQGGETQYF; DNA: TGTGCCAGCAGCCCCCCGGGACAGGGAGGAGAGACCCAGTACTTC
length: 15; V: TRBV28; J: TRBJ2-2; D: -; CDR3: CASSLVPTVTGELFF; DNA: TGTGCCAGCAGTTTAGTCCCAACAGTCACCGGGGAGCTGTTTTTT
length: 12; V: TRBV30; J: TRBJ2-1; D: -; CDR3: CACTRTYNEQFF; DNA: TGTGCCTGCACGCGGACCTACAATGAGCAGTTCTTC
length: 15; V: TRBV10-1; J: TRBJ2-3; D: -; CDR3: CASSMEGSSTDTQYF; DNA: TGCGCCAGCAGTATGGAGGGCTCGAGCACAGATACGCAGTATTTT
length: 13; V: TRBV10-3; J: TRBJ1-1; D: -; CDR3: CAISEREETEAFF; DNA: TGTGCCATCAGTGAGCGGGAGGAGACTGAAGCTTTCTTT
length: 14; V: TRBV15; J: TRBJ2-5; D: TRBD1; CDR3: CATSRDRGQETQYF; DNA: TGTGCCACCAGCAGGGACAGGGGCCAAGAGACCCAGTACTTC
length: 14; V: TRBV6-5; J: TRBJ2-1; D: TRBD1; CDR3: CASSPGTGSNEQFF; DNA: TGTGCCAGCAGTCCCGGGACAGGGTCCAATGAGCAGTTCTTC
length: 15; V: TRBV28; J: TRBJ1-4; D: TRBD1; CDR3: CASRTPGQANEKLFF; DNA: TGTGCCAGCAGAACCCCGGGACAGGCTAATGAAAAACTGTTTTTT
length: 16; V: TRBV30; J: TRBJ1-2; D: TRBD1; CDR3: CAWSLPQTGGKGGYTF; DNA: TGTGCCTGGAGCCTACCCCAGACAGGGGGGAAGGGTGGCTACACCTTC
length: 14; V: TRBV28; J: TRBJ1-4; D: -; CDR3: CASSPWGEDEKLFF; DNA: TGTGCCAGCAGTCCCTGGGGGGAGGATGAAAAACTGTTTTTT
length: 15; V: TRBV5-4; J: TRBJ2-1; D: -; CDR3: CASSLGGGAYNEQFF; DNA: TGTGCCAGCAGCTTGGGGGGGGGCGCCTACAATGAGCAGTTCTTC
length: 13; V: TRBV29-1; J: TRBJ1-1; D: -; CDR3: CSGREAIDTEAFF; DNA: TGCAGCGGCCGAGAGGCTATCGACACTGAAGCTTTCTTT
length: 18; V: TRBV4-1; J: TRBJ2-1; D: TRBD1; CDR3: CASSQVVRGRGPYNEQFF; DNA: TGCGCCAGCAGCCAAGTGGTCAGGGGGCGCGGACCCTACAATGAGCAGTTCTTC
length: 17; V: TRBV19; J: TRBJ2-1; D: TRBD2; CDR3: CATRRRASGSRWDEQFF; DNA: TGTGCCACCCGCCGGAGGGCTAGCGGGAGCCGCTGGGATGAGCAGTTCTTC
length: 13; V: TRBV28; J: TRBJ1-1; D: -; CDR3: CASSLRGRTEAFF; DNA: TGTGCCAGCAGTTTAAGGGGTAGGACTGAAGCTTTCTTT
length: 13; V: TRBV21-1; J: TRBJ1-2; D: -; CDR3: CASSRKGNYGYTF; DNA: TGTGCCAGCAGCCGTAAGGGGAACTATGGCTACACCTTC
length: 15; V: TRBV29-1; J: TRBJ2-7; D: TRBD2; CDR3: CSGRTGTSGSYEQYF; DNA: TGCAGCGGTAGGACCGGGACTAGCGGCTCCTACGAGCAGTACTTC
length: 14; V: TRBV11-2; J: TRBJ2-5; D: TRBD2; CDR3: CASSGTGTSGSLYF; DNA: TGTGCCAGCAGCGGAACCGGGACTAGCGGGAGTTTGTACTTC
length: 15; V: TRBV6-5; J: TRBJ1-2; D: TRBD1; CDR3: CASSLGQGRFYGYTF; DNA: TGTGCCAGCAGCCTCGGACAGGGTCGGTTTTATGGCTACACCTTC
length: 15; V: TRBV19; J: TRBJ1-5; D: TRBD1; CDR3: CASRFGQGNNQPQHF; DNA: TGTGCCAGTCGATTCGGACAGGGGAACAATCAGCCCCAGCATTTT
length: 16; V: TRBV6-5; J: TRBJ2-5; D: -; CDR3: CASSYSGLQMWETQYF; DNA: TGTGCCAGCAGTTACTCGGGACTTCAAATGTGGGAGACCCAGTACTTC
length: 13; V: TRBV6-6; J: TRBJ2-5; D: -; CDR3: CASGNREQETQYF; DNA: TGTGCCAGCGGGAACAGGGAGCAGGAGACCCAGTACTTC
length: 14; V: TRBV29-1; J: TRBJ2-2; D: TRBD2; CDR3: CSVERGLNTGELFF; DNA: TGTAGCGTTGAGCGGGGCCTAAACACCGGGGAGCTGTTTTTT
length: 16; V: TRBV4-2; J: TRBJ1-2; D: TRBD1; CDR3: CASSQGIRDSDYGYTF; DNA: TGTGCCAGCAGCCAAGGGATAAGGGACAGCGACTATGGCTACACCTTC
length: 14; V: TRBV28; J: TRBJ1-2; D: TRBD1; CDR3: CASSQGQGNYGYTF; DNA: TGTGCCAGCAGTCAGGGACAGGGGAACTATGGCTACACCTTC
length: 13; V: TRBV27; J: TRBJ1-2; D: -; CDR3: CASSLIQGGGYTF; DNA: TGTGCCAGCAGTTTAATCCAGGGCGGTGGCTACACCTTC
length: 17; V: TRBV11-2; J: TRBJ2-2; D: TRBD2; CDR3: CASSSLRLAGDTGELFF; DNA: TGTGCCAGCAGCTCCCTTCGACTAGCGGGAGACACCGGGGAGCTGTTTTTT
length: 15; V: TRBV28; J: TRBJ1-2; D: TRBD1; CDR3: CASSSTTGATYGYTF; DNA: TGTGCCAGCAGTTCCACGACAGGGGCGACCTATGGCTACACCTTC
length: 13; V: TRBV6-5; J: TRBJ2-1; D: -; CDR3: CASSYLEYNEQFF; DNA: TGTGCCAGCAGTTACCTCGAGTACAATGAGCAGTTCTTC
length: 15; V: TRBV4-2; J: TRBJ2-3; D: TRBD1; CDR3: CASSRGQGRTDTQYF; DNA: TGTGCCAGCAGCCGAGGACAGGGAAGGACAGATACGCAGTATTTT
length: 13; V: TRBV30; J: TRBJ1-5; D: -; CDR3: CAWSLQTNQPQHF; DNA: TGTGCCTGGAGTTTACAGACGAATCAGCCCCAGCATTTT
length: 14; V: TRBV27; J: TRBJ1-4; D: TRBD1; CDR3: CASSLSRGSEKLFF; DNA: TGTGCCAGCAGTTTATCCAGGGGGAGTGAAAAACTGTTTTTT
length: 14; V: TRBV7-9; J: TRBJ1-2; D: -; CDR3: CASSLVTGNYGYTF; DNA: TGTGCCAGCAGCTTAGTTACAGGGAACTATGGCTACACCTTC
length: 14; V: TRBV2; J: TRBJ1-1; D: -; CDR3: CASSAGGGWTEAFF; DNA: TGTGCCAGCAGTGCGGGGGGGGGCTGGACTGAAGCTTTCTTT
length: 14; V: TRBV6-1; J: TRBJ1-3; D: -; CDR3: CASRAGDSGNTIYF; DNA: TGTGCCAGCAGAGCAGGGGACTCTGGAAACACCATATATTTT
length: 14; V: TRBV2; J: TRBJ1-5; D: TRBD1; CDR3: CASRGTGGNQPQHF; DNA: TGTGCCAGCAGGGGGACAGGGGGCAATCAGCCCCAGCATTTT
length: 15; V: TRBV11-3; J: TRBJ2-1; D: TRBD2; CDR3: CASSLGGTRAHEQFF; DNA: TGTGCCAGCAGCTTAGGAGGGACTAGAGCTCATGAGCAGTTCTTC
length: 13; V: TRBV28; J: TRBJ1-1; D: -; CDR3: CASSLLRDTGAFF; DNA: TGTGCCAGCAGTTTACTTAGGGACACTGGAGCTTTCTTT
length: 14; V: TRBV18; J: TRBJ2-7; D: TRBD1; CDR3: CASSPRTGMHEQYF; DNA: TGTGCCAGCTCACCTCGGACAGGGATGCACGAGCAGTACTTC
length: 17; V: TRBV5-1; J: TRBJ2-5; D: TRBD1; CDR3: CASSFTGTGGYQETQYF; DNA: TGCGCCAGCAGCTTCACCGGGACAGGGGGATATCAAGAGACCCAGTACTTC
length: 13; V: TRBV10-3; J: TRBJ2-7; D: -; CDR3: CAIRGTDLYEQYF; DNA: TGTGCCATCAGAGGGACTGATCTCTACGAGCAGTACTTC